This T cell receptor (beta chain) was identified in a study of cytomegalovirus exposure and HLA in healthy donors. For the study at large: Earlier findings included about 120 million unique TCR beta sequences obtained from 150 million to 200 million T cells. Early released data comprised 80 million or so unique TCRs from HLA-typed donors. The study, taken as a whole, reports: A later analysis revealed that TCR association rates differed between HLA loci, peaking at DRB1 and bottoming out at HLA-C.

With 60 Vbeta and 13 Jbeta primers, the PCR was carried out. Some clones are missing from TCRdb's copy, which holds only in-frame ones; the method was immunoSEQ multiplex PCR. The data contain roughly 120,000 clones, about 70% of them singletons. As concerns this clone: The antigen remains undetermined.

Likely unrecorded immune exposures existed in these nominally healthy donors. V was shortened by 8 bases and J by 6 bases, with 16 bases between the two germline ends. The CDR3 runs to 14 residues. CDR1 MDHEN and CDR2 SYDVKM come from the germline V gene. Sequenced input: PBMCs. The rearrangement uses TRBV28 and TRBJ1-4; tentative D call: TRBD1 (6 bases). This TCR came from a man under 40 in good health and CMV-seropositive. The chain's CDR3 is CASRGAGSDEKLFF. The CDR3 coding sequence is TGTGCCAGCCGGGGGGCAGGGTCGGATGAAAAACTGTTTTTT.